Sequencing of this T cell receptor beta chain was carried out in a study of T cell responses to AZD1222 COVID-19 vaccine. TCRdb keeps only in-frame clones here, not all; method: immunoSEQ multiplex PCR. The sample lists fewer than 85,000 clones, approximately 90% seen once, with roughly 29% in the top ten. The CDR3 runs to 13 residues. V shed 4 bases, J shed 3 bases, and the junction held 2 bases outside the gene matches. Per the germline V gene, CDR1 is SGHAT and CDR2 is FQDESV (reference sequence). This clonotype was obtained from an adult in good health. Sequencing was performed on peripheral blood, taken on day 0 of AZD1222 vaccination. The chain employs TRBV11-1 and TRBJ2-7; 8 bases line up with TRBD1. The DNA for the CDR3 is TGTGCCAGCAGCTGGGGACAGGACTACGAGCAGTACTTC. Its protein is CASSWGQDYEQYF. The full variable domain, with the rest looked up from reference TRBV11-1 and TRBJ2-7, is EAEVAQSPRYKITEKSQAVAFWCDPISGHATLYWYRQILGQGPELLVQFQDESVVDDSQLPKDRFSAERLKGVDSTLKIQPAELGDSAMYLCASSWGQDYEQYFGPGTRLTVT.